The source of this TCR beta chain is a study of T cell clonotyping in hematopoietic cell transplantation. Concerning this clone: Its specificity is not known.

Trimming cost V 8 bases and J 0 bases, with 17 bases left between them. Germline CDR1 reads MNHNS; CDR2 reads SASEGT. The CDR3 runs to 15 residues. Regarding the study as a whole: Without cell sorting, CD4 versus CD8 contributions remain unresolved.

Time point in this sample: recipient sample about 28 days before transplant, after cytoreduction. TCRdb's table, derived via immunoSEQ multiplex PCR, lists solely in-frame clones and lacks some. Of 25,000 to 35,000 clones in the sample, approximately 94% were seen once. The sequence was collected from a man in his forties or fifties with acute myeloid leukemia. Some clones in this sample may be carry-over from other donors' samples. The gene calls are TRBV6-1 and TRBJ2-7; D remains ambiguous. Here the sequenced sample was peripheral blood mononuclear cells, taken before stem cell transplant. The CDR3 loop reads CASGPVLTPSYEQYF. The DNA for the CDR3 is TGTGCCAGCGGGCCAGTTCTAACCCCCTCCTACGAGCAGTACTTC.